The 3 T cell receptor beta chains given below trace back to one sample, sequenced in a study of blood T cell repertoires in COVID-19 (dated by TCRdb to 2020 to 2021). Library generation was performed with the immunoSEQ multiplex PCR assay. Entries here come from immuneACCESS through TCRdb and include only in-frame sequences with V and J called. Some clones fail to appear in such tables; in the studies checked, an unresolved V gene covers under half of the shortfall, and the cause of the remainder is unknown. The sample profile shows more than 85,000 clones; approximately 82% of them were found once. The ten largest clonotypes hold about 10% of the sample. Sequenced sample: peripheral blood. The receptors here all came from an older man with acute or convalescent COVID-19.

The chain combines TRBV3-1 (or the pseudogene TRBV3-2) with TRBJ1-6; 7 positions agree with TRBD1. The CDR3 consists of 14 residues. J was trimmed by 7 bases and V by 6 bases; bases with no gene match: 6. Germline values: CDR1 LGHDT, CDR2 YNNKEL (reference sequence). This CDR3 is CASSYRGYNSPLHF. Here the CDR3 DNA reads TGTGCCAGCAGTTACAGGGGTTACAATTCACCCCTCCACTTT.

The gene calls are TRBV19 and TRBJ2-5, with 7 bases that match TRBD1. V gave up 7 bases and J gave up 3 bases; unmatched junction bases: 11. There are 15 residues in the CDR3. In germline, CDR1 is LNHDA, CDR2 SQIVND (reference sequence). CDR3 protein: CASNNVVGGEETQYF. The CDR3 DNA follows: TGTGCCAGTAACAATGTGGTAGGGGGCGAAGAGACCCAGTACTTC.

The V call is TRBV19, the J call TRBJ2-1; a possible D gene is TRBD2 (6 bases). This CDR3 is 14 amino acids long. Trimming stripped 6 bases from V and 7 bases from J, with 16 bases between. CDR1 is LNHDA, CDR2 SQIVND, per germline (reference sequence). The CDR3 loop reads CASSGNPGRNEQFF. In nucleotides, the CDR3 is TGTGCCAGTAGCGGGAATCCGGGGAGGAATGAGCAGTTCTTC. Using reference TRBV19 and TRBJ2-1 for the parts outside the CDR3, the full variable domain is DGGITQSPKYLFRKEGQNVTLSCEQNLNHDAMYWYRQDPGQGLRLIYYSQIVNDFQKGDIAEGYSVSREKKESFPLTVTSAQKNPTAFYLCASSGNPGRNEQFFGPGTRLTVL.